The present entry profiles one T cell receptor beta chain with its context. Its specificity is not known. The sample originates from a study of CD8 T cells in ankylosing spondylitis. General study points: Earlier studies detected some motif variants in reactive arthritis synovial fluid and blood. Ankylosing spondylitis blood seemed to carry a telltale TCR beta motif made of several highly homologous variants. In ankylosing spondylitis patients, matched synovial fluid reportedly showed significant enrichment of disease-linked clones.

Making use of molecular barcodes, quantitative 5'-RACE generated TCR beta libraries. TCRdb used MiXCR to reprocess the 5' RACE reads, holding one entry per CDR3 protein. The sample lists about 39,000 distinct CDR3 sequences; about 9.4% were seen once. V was pared by 3 bases and J by 2 bases, with 9 bases between. Germline-derived CDR1 and CDR2 are LNHDA and SQIVND (reference sequence). CDR3 length: 14 residues. The clonotype originates from a male donor with ankylosing spondylitis or in good health (not recorded which). This chain connects TRBV19 to TRBJ2-3; possibly TRBD1 or TRBD2 for D (5 bases each). Sequenced material: blood, either unsorted or a sorted T cell fraction (not recorded which). This CDR3 reads CASSIGDLTDTQYF. The CDR3 region has the DNA TGTGCCAGTAGTATTGGGGACCTCACAGATACGCAGTATTTT.